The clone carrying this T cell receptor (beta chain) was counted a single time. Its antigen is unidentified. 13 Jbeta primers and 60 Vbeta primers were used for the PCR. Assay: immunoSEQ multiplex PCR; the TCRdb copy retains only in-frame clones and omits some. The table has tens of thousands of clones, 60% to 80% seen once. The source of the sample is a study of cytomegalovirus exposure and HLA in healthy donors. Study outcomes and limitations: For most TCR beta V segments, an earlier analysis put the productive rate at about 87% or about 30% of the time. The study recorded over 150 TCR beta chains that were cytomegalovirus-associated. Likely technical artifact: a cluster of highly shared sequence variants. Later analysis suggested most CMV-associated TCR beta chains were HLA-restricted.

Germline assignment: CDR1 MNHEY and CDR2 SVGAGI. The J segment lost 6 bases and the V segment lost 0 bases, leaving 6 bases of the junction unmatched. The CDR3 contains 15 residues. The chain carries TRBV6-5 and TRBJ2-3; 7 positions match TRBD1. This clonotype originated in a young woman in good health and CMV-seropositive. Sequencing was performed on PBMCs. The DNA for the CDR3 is TGTGCCAGCAGTTACTCGAAGGGGGCTGGTGATACGCAGTATTTT. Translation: CASSYSKGAGDTQYF.